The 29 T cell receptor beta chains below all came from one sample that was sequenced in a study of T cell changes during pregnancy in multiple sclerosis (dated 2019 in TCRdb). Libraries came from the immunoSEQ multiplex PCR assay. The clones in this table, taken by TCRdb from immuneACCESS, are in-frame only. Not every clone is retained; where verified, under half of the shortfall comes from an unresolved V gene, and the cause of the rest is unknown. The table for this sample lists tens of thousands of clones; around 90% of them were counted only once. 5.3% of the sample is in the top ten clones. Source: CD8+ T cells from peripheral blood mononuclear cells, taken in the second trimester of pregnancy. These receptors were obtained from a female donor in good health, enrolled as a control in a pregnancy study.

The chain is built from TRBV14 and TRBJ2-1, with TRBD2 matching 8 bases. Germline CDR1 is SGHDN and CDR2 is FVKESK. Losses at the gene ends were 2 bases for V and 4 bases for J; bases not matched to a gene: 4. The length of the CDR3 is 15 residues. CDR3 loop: CASSQSGLAYNEQFF. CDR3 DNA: TGTGCCAGCAGCCAATCCGGACTAGCATACAATGAGCAGTTCTTC.

The CDR3 is CASSQGLAGGPYEQYF. Written as DNA, the CDR3 is TGTGCCAGCAGCCAGGGACTAGCGGGAGGGCCGTACGAGCAGTACTTC. The V and J genes are TRBV7-8 and TRBJ2-7; TRBD2 aligns across 16 bases. The V segment lost 5 bases and the J segment 4 bases; nucleotides outside the gene matches: 5. CDR1 SGHVS and CDR2 FQNEAQ come from the germline V gene. The length of the CDR3 is 16 residues.

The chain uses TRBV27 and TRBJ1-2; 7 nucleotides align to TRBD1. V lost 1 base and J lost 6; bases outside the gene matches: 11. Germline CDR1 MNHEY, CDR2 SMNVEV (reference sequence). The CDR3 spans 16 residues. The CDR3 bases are TGTGCCAGCAGTTTATACGGTAGACAGGGAGGCGATGGCTACACCTTC. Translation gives CASSLYGRQGGDGYTF.

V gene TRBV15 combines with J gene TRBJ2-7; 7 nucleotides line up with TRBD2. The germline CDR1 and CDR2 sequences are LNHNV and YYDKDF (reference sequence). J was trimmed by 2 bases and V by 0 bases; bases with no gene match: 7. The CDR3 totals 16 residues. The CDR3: CATSRDRGGATYEQYF. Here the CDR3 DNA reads TGTGCCACCAGCAGAGATAGGGGAGGGGCGACCTACGAGCAGTACTTC.

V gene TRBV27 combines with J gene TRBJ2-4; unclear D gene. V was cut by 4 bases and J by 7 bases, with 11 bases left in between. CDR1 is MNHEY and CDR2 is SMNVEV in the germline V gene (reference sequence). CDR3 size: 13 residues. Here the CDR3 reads CASSSLTTNIQYF. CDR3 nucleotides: TGTGCCAGCAGTTCGTTGACAACTAACATTCAGTACTTC.

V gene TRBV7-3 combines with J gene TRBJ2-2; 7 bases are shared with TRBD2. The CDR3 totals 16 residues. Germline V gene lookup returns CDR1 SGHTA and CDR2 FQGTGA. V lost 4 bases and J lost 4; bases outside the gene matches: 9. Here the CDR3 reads CASSSPGGITTGELFF. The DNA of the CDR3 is TGTGCCAGCAGCTCCCCCGGGGGGATTACCACCGGGGAGCTGTTTTTT.

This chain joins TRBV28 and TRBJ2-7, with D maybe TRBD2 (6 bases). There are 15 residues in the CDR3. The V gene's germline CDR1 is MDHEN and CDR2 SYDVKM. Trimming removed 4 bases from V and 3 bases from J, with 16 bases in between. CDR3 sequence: CASSSPGLVGYEQYF. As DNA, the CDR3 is TGTGCCAGCAGTTCCCCGGGACTTGTCGGCTACGAGCAGTACTTC.

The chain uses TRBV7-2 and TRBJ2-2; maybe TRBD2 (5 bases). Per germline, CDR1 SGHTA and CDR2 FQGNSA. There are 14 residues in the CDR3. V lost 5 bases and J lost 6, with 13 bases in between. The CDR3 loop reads CASSLRSGSGELFF. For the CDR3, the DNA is TGTGCCAGCAGCCTACGATCGGGGTCCGGGGAGCTGTTTTTT.

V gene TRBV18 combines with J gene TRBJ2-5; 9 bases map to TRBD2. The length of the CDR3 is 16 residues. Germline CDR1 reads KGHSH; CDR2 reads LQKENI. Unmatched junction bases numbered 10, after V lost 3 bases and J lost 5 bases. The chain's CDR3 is CASSPETSGPGETQYF. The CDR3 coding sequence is TGTGCCAGCTCACCCGAGACTAGCGGACCGGGGGAGACCCAGTACTTC.

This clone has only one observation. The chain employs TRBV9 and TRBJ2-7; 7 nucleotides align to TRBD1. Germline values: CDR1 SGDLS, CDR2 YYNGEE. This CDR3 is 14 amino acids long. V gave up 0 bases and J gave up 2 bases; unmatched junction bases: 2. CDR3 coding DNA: TGTGCCAGCAGCGTAGGGGACAGACCCTACGAGCAGTACTTC. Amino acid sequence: CASSVGDRPYEQYF.

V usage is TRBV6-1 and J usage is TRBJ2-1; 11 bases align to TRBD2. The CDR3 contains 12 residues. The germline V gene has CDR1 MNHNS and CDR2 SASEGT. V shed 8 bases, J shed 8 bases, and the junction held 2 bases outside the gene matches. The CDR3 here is CASDSGRDEQFF. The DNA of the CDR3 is TGTGCCAGCGATAGCGGGAGGGATGAGCAGTTCTTC.

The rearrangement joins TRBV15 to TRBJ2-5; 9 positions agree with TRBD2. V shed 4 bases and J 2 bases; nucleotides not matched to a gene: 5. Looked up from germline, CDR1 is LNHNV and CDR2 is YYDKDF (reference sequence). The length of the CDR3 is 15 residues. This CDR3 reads CATSIVAGAQETQYF. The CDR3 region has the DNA TGTGCCACCAGCATCGTAGCGGGGGCGCAAGAGACCCAGTACTTC.

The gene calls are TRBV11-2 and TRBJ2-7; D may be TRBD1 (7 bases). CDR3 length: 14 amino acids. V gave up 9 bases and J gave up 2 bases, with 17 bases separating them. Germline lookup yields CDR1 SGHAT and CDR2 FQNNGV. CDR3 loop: CASTEGAGAYEQYF. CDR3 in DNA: TGTGCCAGTACGGAGGGGGCCGGAGCCTACGAGCAGTACTTC. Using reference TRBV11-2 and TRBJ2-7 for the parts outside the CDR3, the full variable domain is EAGVAQSPRYKIIEKRQSVAFWCNPISGHATLYWYQQILGQGPKLLIQFQNNGVVDDSQLPKDRFSAERLKGVDSTLKIQPAKLEDSAVYLCASTEGAGAYEQYFGPGTRLTVT.

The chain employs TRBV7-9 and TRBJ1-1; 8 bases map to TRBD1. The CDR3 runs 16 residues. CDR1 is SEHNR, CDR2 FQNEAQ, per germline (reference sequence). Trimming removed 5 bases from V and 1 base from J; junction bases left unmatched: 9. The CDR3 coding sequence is TGTGCCAGCAGCCCATTGACCAGGGGGCCGAACACTGAAGCTTTCTTT. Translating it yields CASSPLTRGPNTEAFF.

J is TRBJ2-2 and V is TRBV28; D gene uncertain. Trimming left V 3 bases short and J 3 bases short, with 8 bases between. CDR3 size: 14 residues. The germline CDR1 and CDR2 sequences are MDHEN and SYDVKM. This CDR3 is CASSFVRDTGELFF. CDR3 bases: TGTGCCAGCAGTTTCGTCCGGGACACCGGGGAGCTGTTTTTT.

CDR3 bases: TGTGCCAGCAGCGTACAGGGGGGGAACACCGGGGAGCTGTTTTTT. Its protein is CASSVQGGNTGELFF. The J gene is TRBJ2-2, the V gene TRBV6-4; 8 bases fit TRBD1. Trimming cost V 6 bases and J 1 base; bases outside gene matches: 4. Germline V gene lookup returns CDR1 MRHNA and CDR2 SNTAGT. The CDR3 extends over 15 amino acids.

The CDR3 bases are TGTGCCAGCAGCGGGGGGACTAGCGGATCCTACGAGCAGTACTTC. Protein product: CASSGGTSGSYEQYF. The genes are TRBV11-2 and TRBJ2-7, with 11 bases lining up with TRBD2. Germline CDR1 is SGHAT and CDR2 is FQNNGV. The trim removed 5 bases at V and 1 base at J, leaving 4 bases unmatched. CDR3 length: 15 amino acids.

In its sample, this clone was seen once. The CDR3: CATDIRTDTQYF. The CDR3 region has the DNA TGTGCCACGGACATACGCACAGATACGCAGTATTTT. The chain couples TRBV7-2 to TRBJ2-3, with TRBD1 as a possible D gene (5 bases). Germline CDR1 reads SGHTA; CDR2 reads FQGNSA. Trimming shortened V by 10 bases and J by 1 base, and 9 bases separated the two germline ends. The CDR3 is made up of 12 amino acids.

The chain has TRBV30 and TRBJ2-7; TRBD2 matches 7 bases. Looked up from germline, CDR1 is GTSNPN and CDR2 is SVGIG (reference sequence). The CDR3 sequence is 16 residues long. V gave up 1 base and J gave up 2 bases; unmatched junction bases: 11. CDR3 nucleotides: TGTGCCTGGAGTGGATTTTCTGGGACTAACCCCTACGAGCAGTACTTC. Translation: CAWSGFSGTNPYEQYF.

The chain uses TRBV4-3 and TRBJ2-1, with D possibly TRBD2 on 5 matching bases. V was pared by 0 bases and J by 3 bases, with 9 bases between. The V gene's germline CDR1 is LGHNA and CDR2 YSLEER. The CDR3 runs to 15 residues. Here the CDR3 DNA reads TGCGCCAGCAGCCAAGAAAGCGGAGACTACAATGAGCAGTTCTTC. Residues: CASSQESGDYNEQFF.

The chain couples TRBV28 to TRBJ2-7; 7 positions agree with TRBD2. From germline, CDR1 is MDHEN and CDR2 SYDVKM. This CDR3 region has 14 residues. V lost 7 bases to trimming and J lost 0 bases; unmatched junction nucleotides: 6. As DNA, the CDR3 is TGTGCCAGCACCCCTAGCGGACTCTCCTACGAGCAGTACTTC. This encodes CASTPSGLSYEQYF.

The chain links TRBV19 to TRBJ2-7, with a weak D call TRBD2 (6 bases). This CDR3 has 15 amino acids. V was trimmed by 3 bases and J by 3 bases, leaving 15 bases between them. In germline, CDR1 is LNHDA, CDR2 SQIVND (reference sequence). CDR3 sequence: CASSMGLAEFYEQYF. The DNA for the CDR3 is TGTGCCAGTAGTATGGGATTAGCGGAATTCTACGAGCAGTACTTC.

The CDR3 bases are TGCAGCGTTGAGCGGGGGGGCCGCAATGAGCAGTTCTTC. Translating gives CSVERGGRNEQFF. The chain uses TRBV29-1 and TRBJ2-1; TRBD2 agrees at 9 bases. V dropped 3 bases and J dropped 6; count of bases not matched to a gene: 3. Per germline, CDR1 SQVTM and CDR2 ANQGSEA. The CDR3 contains 13 residues.

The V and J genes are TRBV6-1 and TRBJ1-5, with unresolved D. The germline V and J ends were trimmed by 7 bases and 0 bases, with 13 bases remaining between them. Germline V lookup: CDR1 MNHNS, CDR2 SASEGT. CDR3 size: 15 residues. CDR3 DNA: TGTGCCAGCATAGGAGATCTGTATAGCAATCAGCCCCAGCATTTT. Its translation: CASIGDLYSNQPQHF.

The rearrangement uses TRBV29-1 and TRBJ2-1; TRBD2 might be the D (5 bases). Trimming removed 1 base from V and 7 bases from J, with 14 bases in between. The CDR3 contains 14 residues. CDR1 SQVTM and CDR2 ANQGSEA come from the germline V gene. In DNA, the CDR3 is TGCAGCGTTGAAGGTAGTCGACGAGGGAATGAGCAGTTCTTC. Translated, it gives CSVEGSRRGNEQFF.

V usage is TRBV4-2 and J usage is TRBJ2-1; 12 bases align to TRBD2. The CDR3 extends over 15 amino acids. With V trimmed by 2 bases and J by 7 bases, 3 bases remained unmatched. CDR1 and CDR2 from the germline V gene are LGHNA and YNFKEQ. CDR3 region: CASSQTSGRPNEQFF. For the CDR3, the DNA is TGTGCCAGCAGCCAAACTAGCGGGAGGCCTAATGAGCAGTTCTTC.

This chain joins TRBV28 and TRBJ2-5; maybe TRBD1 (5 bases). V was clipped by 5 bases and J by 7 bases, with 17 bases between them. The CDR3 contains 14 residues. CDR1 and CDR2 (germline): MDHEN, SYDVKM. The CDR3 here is CASSRRGRVGTQYF. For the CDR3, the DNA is TGTGCCAGCAGTCGGAGAGGCAGGGTTGGGACCCAGTACTTC.

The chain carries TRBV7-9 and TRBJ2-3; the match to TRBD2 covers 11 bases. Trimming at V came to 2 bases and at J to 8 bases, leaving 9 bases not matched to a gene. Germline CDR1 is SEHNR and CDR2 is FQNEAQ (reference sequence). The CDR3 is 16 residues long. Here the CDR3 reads CASSLQLAGDLFTQYF. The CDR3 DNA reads TGTGCCAGCAGCTTACAACTAGCGGGAGACCTGTTTACGCAGTATTTT.

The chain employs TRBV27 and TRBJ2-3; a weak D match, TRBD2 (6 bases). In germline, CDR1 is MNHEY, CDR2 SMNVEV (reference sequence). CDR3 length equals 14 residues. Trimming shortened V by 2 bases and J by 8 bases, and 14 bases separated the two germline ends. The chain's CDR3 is CASSLLGTEGTQYF. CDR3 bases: TGTGCCAGCAGTTTACTGGGGACGGAGGGTACGCAGTATTTT.